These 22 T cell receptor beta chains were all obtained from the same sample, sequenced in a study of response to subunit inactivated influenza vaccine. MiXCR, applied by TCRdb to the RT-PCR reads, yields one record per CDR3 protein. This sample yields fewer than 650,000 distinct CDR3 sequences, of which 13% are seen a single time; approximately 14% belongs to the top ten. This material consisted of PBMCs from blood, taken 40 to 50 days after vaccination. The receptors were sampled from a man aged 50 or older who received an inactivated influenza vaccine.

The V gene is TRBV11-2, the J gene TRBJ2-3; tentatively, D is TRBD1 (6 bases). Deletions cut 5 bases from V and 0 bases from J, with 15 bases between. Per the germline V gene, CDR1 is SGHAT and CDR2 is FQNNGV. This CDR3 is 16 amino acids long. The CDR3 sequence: CASSGIRGPSTDTQYF. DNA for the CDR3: TGTGCCAGCAGCGGGATCAGGGGACCTAGCACAGATACGCAGTATTTT.

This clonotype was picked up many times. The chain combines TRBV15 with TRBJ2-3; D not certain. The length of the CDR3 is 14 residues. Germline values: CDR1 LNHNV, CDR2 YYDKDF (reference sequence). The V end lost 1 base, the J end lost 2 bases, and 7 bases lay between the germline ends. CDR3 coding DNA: TGTGCCACCAGCAGAGTCCCGGTCACAGATACGCAGTATTTT. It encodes CATSRVPVTDTQYF.

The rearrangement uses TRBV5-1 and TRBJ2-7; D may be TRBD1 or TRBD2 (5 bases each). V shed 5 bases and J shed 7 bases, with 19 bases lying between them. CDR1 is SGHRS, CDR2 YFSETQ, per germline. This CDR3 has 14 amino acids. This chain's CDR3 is CASSLGPGTREQYF. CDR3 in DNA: TGCGCCAGCAGTCTGGGACCAGGGACCCGGGAGCAGTACTTC.

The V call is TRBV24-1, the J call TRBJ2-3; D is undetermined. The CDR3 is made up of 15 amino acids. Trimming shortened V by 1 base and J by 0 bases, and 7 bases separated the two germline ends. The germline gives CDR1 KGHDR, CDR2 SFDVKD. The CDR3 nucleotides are TGTGCCACCAGTGATTTTGAAGATAGCACAGATACGCAGTATTTT. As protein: CATSDFEDSTDTQYF.

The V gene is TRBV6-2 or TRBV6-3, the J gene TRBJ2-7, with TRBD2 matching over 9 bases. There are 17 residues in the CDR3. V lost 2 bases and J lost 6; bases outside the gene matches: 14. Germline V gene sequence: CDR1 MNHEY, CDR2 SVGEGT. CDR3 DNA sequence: TGTGCCAGCAGTTACCTCAAAGGGGGACTAGCAGATGGCGAGCAGTACTTC. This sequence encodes CASSYLKGGLADGEQYF.

The CDR3 loop reads CAISDLGGGLAGDYYEQYF. In DNA form, the CDR3 reads TGTGCCATCAGTGATCTCGGAGGGGGACTAGCGGGGGATTACTACGAGCAGTACTTC. V is TRBV10-3 and J is TRBJ2-7, with 14 bases lining up with TRBD2. The length of the CDR3 is 19 residues. V shed 3 bases and J 3 bases; nucleotides not matched to a gene: 13. From germline, CDR1 is ENHRY and CDR2 SYGVKD.

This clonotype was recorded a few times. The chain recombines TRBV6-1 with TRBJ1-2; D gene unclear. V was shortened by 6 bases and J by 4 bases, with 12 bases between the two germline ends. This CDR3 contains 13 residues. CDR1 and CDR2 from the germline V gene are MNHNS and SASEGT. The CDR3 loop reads CASSAPGSYGYTF. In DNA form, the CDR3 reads TGTGCCAGCAGCGCGCCGGGCAGCTATGGCTACACCTTC.

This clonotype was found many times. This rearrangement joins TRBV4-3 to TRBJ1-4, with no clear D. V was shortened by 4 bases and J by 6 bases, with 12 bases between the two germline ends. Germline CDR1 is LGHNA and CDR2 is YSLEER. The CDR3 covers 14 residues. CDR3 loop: CASSLGQYHEKLFF. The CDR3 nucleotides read TGCGCCAGCAGCCTCGGTCAGTACCATGAAAAACTGTTTTTT.

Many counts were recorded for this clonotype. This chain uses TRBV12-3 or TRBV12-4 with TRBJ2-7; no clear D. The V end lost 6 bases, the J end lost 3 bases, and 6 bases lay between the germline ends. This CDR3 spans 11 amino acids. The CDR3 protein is CASSLIYEQYF. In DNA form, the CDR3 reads TGTGCCAGCAGCCTAATCTACGAGCAGTACTTC.

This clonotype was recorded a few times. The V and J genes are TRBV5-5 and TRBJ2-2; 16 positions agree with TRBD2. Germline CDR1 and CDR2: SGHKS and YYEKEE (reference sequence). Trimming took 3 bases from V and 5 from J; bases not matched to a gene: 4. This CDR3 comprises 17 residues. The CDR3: CASSSGLAGGLTGELFF. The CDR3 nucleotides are TGTGCCAGCAGCTCGGGACTAGCGGGAGGGCTGACCGGGGAGCTGTTTTTT.

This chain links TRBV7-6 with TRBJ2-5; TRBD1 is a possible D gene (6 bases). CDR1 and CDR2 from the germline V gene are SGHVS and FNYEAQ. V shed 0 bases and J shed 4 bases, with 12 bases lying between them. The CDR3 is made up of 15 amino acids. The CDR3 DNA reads TGTGCCAGCAGCTTAGCTCGCCGACAGGTAGAGACCCAGTACTTC. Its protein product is CASSLARRQVETQYF.

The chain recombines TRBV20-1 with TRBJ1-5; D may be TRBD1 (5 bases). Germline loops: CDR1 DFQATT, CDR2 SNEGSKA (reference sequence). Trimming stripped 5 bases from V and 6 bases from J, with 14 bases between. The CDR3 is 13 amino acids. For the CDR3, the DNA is TGCAGTGCTGGAGGGGCCCTTGGTCAGCCCCAGCATTTT. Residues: CSAGGALGQPQHF.

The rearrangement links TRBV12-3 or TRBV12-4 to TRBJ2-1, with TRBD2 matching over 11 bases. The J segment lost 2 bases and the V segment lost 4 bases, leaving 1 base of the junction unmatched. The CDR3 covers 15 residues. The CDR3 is CASSYSGGAYNEQFF. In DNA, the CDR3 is TGTGCCAGCAGTTATAGCGGGGGGGCCTACAATGAGCAGTTCTTC.

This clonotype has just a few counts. As DNA, the CDR3 is TGTGCCAGCAGCTTAGCGGGACGAGACACTGAAGCTTTCTTT. Translation: CASSLAGRDTEAFF. The rearrangement joins TRBV7-6 to TRBJ1-1, with D tentatively TRBD1 (5 bases). The germline gives CDR1 SGHVS, CDR2 FNYEAQ. CDR3 length: 14 residues. Trimming took 0 bases from V and 3 from J, leaving 8 bases between them.

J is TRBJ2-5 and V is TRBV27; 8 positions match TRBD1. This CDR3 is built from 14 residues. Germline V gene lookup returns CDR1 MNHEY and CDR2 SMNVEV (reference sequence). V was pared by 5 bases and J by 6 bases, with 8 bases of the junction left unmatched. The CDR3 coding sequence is TGTGCCAGCAGTCAGACGGACAGGGTGAAGACCCAGTACTTC. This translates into CASSQTDRVKTQYF.

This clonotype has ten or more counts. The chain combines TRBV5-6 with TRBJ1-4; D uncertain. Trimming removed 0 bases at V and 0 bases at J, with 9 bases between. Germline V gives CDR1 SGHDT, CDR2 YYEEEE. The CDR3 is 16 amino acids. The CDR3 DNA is TGTGCCAGCAGCTTGGGACGGCGTGCAACTAATGAAAAACTGTTTTTT. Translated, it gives CASSLGRRATNEKLFF.

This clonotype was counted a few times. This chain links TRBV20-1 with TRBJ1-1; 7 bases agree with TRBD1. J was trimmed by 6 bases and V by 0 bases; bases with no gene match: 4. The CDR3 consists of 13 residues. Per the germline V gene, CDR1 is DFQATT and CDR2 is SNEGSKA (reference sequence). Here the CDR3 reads CSARDLQGAEAFF. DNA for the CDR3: TGCAGTGCTAGAGATCTTCAGGGGGCTGAAGCTTTCTTT.

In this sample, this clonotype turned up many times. The chain's CDR3 is CSVVSGASYEQYF. The CDR3 DNA reads as TGCAGCGTTGTATCTGGGGCCTCCTACGAGCAGTACTTC. The genes are TRBV29-1 and TRBJ2-7; tentatively, D is TRBD1 (5 bases). Trimming cost V 4 bases and J 0 bases, with 10 bases left between them. Germline V gene data show CDR1 as SQVTM and CDR2 as ANQGSEA. The CDR3 is 13 amino acids.

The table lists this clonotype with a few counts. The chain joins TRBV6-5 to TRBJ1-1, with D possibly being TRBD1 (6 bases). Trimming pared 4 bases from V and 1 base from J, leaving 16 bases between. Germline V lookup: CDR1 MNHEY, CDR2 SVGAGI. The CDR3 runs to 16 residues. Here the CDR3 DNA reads TGTGCCAGCAGTTGGGACACGACTAGGAGGAACACTGAAGCTTTCTTT. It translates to CASSWDTTRRNTEAFF.

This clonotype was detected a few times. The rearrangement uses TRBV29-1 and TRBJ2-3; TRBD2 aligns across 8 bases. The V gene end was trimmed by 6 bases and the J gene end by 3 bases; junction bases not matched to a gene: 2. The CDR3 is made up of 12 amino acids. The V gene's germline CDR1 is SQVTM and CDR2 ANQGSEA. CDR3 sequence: CSVAGDTDTQYF. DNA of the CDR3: TGCAGCGTAGCGGGAGATACAGATACGCAGTATTTT.

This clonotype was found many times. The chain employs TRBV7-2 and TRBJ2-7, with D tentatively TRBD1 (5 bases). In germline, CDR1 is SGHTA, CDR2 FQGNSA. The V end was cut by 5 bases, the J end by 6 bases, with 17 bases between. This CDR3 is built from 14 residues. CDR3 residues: CASSPLLGHSEQYF. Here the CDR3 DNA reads TGTGCCAGCAGCCCACTGCTGGGGCACTCCGAGCAGTACTTC. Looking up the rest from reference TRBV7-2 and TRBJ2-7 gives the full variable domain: GAGVSQSPSNKVTEKGKDVELRCDPISGHTALYWYRQSLGQGLEFLIYFQGNSAPDKSGLPSDRFSAERTGGSVSTLTIQRTQQEDSAVYLCASSPLLGHSEQYFGPGTRLTVT.

CDR3 residues: CATSERTGELFF. The CDR3 nucleotides are TGTGCCACCAGTGAGCGGACCGGGGAGCTGTTTTTT. V and J are TRBV24-1 and TRBJ2-2; D is ambiguous. This CDR3 spans 12 amino acids. The V gene lost 4 bases and the J gene lost 5 bases, with 4 bases spanning the gap. The germline V gene has CDR1 KGHDR and CDR2 SFDVKD.